This T cell receptor (beta chain) comes out of a study of tumor-infiltrating lymphocytes in primary liver carcinoma. Study results and limitations: The study used bulk unsorted samples and so did not compare CD4+ and CD8+ repertoires. The 250 largest clones made up significantly more of tumor than blood repertoires (p = 0.039).

It was unsorted whole blood that yielded blood RNA, and germline DNA was also extracted. This clonotype was counted ten times or more. The antigen remains undetermined. Trimming removed 0 bases at V and 0 bases at J, with 15 bases between. Germline V CDR1 and CDR2: LGHNA, YSLEER. This CDR3 region has 18 residues. Total RNA (around 510 ng) served as template for TCR beta cDNA synthesis primed by a constant-region primer. Construction of TCR beta libraries relied on three successive nested multiplex PCR rounds employing slightly modified ARM-PCR. Two initial PCR rounds of about 9 cycles each paired TRBV1-TRBV30 forward primers with a C-beta reverse primer. In TCRdb, the multiplex PCR reads were re-called with MiXCR into one record per CDR3 protein. Among approximately 340,000 distinct CDR3 sequences, about 65% were seen once, and the ten largest hold approximately 5.9%.

The chain uses TRBV4-3 and TRBJ2-1; D remains unclear. The source of this sequence is a middle-aged man with primary liver carcinoma and hepatitis B virus infection. Sequencing used peripheral blood. This CDR3 is CASSQDMDGPSSYNEQFF. CDR3 DNA sequence: TGCGCCAGCAGCCAAGATATGGACGGACCGAGCTCCTACAATGAGCAGTTCTTC.